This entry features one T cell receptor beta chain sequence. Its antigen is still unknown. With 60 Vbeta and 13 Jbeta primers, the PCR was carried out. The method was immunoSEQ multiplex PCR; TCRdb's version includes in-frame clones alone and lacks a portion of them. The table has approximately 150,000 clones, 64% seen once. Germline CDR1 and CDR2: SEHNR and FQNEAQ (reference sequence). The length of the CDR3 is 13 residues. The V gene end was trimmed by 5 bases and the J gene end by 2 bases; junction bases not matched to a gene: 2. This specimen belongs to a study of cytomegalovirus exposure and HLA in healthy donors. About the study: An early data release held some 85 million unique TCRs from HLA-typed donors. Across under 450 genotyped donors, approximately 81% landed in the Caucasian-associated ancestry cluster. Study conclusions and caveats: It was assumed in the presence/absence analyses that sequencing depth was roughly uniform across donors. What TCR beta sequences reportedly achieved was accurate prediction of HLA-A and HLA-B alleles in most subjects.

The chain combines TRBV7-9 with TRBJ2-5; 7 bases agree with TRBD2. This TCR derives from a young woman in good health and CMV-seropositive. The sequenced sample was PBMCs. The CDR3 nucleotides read TGTGCCAGCAGCCGGGGACTACAAGAGACCCAGTACTTC. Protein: CASSRGLQETQYF.